This record looks at one T cell receptor beta chain sequence and its context. Its antigen remains unknown. The sample is drawn from a study of lymphopenia after photon versus proton radiotherapy. Using immunoSEQ multiplex PCR, the repertoire was profiled, and TCRdb retains in-frame clones only, with some absent. The data contain approximately 71,000 clones, approximately 91% of them seen just once; the ten biggest clones take up approximately 2.6%. Overall study results and limits: Proton therapy kept repertoires fairly stable, unlike photons, which gained effector/memory cells. Post-nadir TCR diversity decline inversely tracked overall survival among those who died. Oligoclonal CD8+ Temra expansion after nadir drove photon patients' diversity drop.

Specimen: peripheral blood, collected from a patient treated with photon-based radiotherapy. This clonotype originated in a woman between 65 and 79 years old with pancreatic cancer.

The CDR3 sequence: CASSPRLAGGTDTQYF. The CDR3 DNA reads as TGCGCCAGCAGCCCCCGACTAGCGGGGGGCACAGATACGCAGTATTTT. The chain uses TRBV5-1 and TRBJ2-3; 12 bases are a match to TRBD2. The V and J ends lost 4 bases and 1 base, in that order; junction bases with no gene match: 4. The CDR3 extends over 16 amino acids. Germline V gene lookup returns CDR1 SGHRS and CDR2 YFSETQ.